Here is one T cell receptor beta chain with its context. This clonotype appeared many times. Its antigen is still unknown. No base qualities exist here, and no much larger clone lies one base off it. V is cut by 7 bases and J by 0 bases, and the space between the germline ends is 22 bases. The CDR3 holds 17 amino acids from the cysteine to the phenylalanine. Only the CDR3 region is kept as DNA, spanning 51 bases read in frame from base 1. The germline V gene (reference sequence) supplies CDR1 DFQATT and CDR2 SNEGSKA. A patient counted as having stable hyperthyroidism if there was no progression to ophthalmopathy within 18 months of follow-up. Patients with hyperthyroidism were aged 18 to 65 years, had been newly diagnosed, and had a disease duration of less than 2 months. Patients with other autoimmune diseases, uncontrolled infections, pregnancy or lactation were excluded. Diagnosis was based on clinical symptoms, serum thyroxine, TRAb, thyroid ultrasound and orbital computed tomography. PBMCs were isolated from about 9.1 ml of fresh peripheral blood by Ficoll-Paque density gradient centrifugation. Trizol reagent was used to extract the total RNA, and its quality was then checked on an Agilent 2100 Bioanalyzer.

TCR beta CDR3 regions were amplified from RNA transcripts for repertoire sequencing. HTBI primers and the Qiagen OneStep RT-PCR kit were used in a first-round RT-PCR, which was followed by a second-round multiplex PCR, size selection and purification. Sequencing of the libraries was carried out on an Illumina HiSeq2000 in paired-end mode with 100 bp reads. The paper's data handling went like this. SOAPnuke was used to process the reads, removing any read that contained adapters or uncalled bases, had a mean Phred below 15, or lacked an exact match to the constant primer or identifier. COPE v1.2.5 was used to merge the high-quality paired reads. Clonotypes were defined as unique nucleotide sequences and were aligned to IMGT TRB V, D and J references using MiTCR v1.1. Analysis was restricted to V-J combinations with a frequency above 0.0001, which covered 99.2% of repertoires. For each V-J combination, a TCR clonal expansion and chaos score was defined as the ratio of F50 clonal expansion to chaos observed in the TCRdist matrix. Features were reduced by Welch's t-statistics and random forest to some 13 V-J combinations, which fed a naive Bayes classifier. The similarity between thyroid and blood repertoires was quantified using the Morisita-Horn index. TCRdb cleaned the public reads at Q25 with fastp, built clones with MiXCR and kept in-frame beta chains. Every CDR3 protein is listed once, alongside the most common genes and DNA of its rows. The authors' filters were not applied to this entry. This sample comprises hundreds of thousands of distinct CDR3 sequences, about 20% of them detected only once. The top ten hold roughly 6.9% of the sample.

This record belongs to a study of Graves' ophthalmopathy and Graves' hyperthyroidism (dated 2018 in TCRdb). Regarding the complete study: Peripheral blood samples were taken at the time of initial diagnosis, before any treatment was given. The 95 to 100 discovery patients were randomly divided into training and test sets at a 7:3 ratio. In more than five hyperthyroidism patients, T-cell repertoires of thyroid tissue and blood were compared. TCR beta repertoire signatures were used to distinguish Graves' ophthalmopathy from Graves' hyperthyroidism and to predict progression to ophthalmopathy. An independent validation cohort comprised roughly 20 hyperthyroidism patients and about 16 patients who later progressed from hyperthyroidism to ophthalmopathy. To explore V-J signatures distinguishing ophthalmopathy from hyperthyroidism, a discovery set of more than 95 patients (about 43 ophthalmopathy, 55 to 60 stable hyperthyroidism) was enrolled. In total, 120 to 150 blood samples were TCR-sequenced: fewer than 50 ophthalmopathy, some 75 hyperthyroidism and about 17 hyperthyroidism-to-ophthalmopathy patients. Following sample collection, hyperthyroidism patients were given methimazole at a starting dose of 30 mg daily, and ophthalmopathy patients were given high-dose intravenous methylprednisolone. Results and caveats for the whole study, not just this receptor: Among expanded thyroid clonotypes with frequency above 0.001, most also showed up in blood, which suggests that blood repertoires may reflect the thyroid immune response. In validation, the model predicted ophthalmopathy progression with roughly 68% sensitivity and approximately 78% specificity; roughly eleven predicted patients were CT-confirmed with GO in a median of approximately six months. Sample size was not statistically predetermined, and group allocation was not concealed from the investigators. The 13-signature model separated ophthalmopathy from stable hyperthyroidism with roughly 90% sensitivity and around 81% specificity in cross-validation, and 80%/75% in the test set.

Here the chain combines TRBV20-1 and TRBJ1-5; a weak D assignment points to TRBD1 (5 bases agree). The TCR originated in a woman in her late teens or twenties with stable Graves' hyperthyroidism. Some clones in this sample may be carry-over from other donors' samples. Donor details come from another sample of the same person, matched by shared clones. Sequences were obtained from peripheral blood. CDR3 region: CSGTLGEGGDSNQPQHF. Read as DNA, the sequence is TGCAGTGGAACTCTCGGGGAGGGAGGGGATAGCAATCAGCCCCAGCATTTT.